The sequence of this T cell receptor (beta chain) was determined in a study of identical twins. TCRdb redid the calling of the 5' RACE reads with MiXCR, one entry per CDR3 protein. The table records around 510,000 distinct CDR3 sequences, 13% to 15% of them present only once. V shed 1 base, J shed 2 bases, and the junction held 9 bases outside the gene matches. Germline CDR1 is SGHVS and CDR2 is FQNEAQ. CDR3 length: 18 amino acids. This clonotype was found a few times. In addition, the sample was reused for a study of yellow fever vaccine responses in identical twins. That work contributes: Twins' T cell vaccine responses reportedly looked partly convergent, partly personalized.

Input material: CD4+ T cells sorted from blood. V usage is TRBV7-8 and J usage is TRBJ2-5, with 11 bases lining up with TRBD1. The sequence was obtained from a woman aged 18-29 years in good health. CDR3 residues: CASSLVVRTGGPQETQYF. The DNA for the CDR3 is TGTGCCAGCAGCTTAGTCGTTCGGACAGGGGGCCCTCAAGAGACCCAGTACTTC.